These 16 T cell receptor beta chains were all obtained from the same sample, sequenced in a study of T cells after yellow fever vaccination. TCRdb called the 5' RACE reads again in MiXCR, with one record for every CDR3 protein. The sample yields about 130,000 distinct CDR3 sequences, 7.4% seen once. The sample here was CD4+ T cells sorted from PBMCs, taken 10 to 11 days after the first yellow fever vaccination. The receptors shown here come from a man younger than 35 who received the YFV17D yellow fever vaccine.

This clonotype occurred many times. CDR3 sequence (DNA): TGCGCCAGCAGTACCGGTGGGAGACAGGGGGAGCAAAACACCATATATTTT. Protein sequence: CASSTGGRQGEQNTIYF. The rearrangement joins TRBV5-1 to TRBJ1-3; 9 nucleotides align to TRBD1. Losses at the gene ends were 5 bases for V and 6 bases for J; bases not matched to a gene: 15. Germline assignment: CDR1 SGHRS and CDR2 YFSETQ. This CDR3 spans 17 amino acids. Complete variable domain (other parts from reference TRBV5-1 and TRBJ1-3): KAGVTQTPRYLIKTRGQQVTLSCSPISGHRSVSWYQQTPGQGLQFLFEYFSETQRNKGNFPGRFSGRQFSNSRSEMNVSTLELGDSALYLCASSTGGRQGEQNTIYFGEGSWLTVV.

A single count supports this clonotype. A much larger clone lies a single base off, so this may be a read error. The CDR3 DNA is TGTGCCAGCAGTTCCCCAGGGTCGGCCCAGTACTTC. This sequence encodes CASSSPGSAQYF. The J gene is TRBJ2-7, the V gene TRBV12-3 or TRBV12-4; D is possibly TRBD1 (5 bases). Trimming took off 4 bases at V and 10 bases at J, with 14 bases between the two ends. The CDR3 contains 12 residues.

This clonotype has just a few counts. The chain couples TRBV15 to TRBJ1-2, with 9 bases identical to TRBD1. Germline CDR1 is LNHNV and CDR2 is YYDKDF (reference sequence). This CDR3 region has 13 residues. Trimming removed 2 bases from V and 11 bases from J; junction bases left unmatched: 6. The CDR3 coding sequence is TGTGCCACCAGCAGATTCGGGACAGGGAAGTACACCTTC. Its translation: CATSRFGTGKYTF.

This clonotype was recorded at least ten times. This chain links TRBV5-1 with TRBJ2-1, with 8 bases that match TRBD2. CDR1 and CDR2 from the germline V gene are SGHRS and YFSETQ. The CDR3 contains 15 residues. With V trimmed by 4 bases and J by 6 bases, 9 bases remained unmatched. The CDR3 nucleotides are TGCGCCAGCAGCAGGCCGGGACTAGAGACCAATGAGCAGTTCTTC. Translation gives CASSRPGLETNEQFF.

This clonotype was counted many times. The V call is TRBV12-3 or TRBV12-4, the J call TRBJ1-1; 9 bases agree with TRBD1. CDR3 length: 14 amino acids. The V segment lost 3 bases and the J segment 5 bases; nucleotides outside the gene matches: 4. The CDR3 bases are TGTGCCAGCAGTTTGCAGGGGACAGGGACTGAAGCTTTCTTT. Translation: CASSLQGTGTEAFF.

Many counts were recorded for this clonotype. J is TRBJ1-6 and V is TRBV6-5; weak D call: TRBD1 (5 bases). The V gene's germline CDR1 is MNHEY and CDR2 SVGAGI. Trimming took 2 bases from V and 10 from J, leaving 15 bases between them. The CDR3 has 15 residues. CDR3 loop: CASSYNGGRRSPLHF. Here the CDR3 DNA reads TGTGCCAGCAGTTACAACGGGGGACGGAGATCACCCCTCCACTTT.

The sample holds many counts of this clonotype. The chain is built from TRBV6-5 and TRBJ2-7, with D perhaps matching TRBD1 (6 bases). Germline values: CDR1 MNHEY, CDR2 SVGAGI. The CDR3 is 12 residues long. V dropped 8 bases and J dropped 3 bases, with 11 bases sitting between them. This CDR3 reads CASPIRGYEQYV. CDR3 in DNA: TGTGCCAGCCCTATCAGGGGCTACGAGCAGTACGTC.

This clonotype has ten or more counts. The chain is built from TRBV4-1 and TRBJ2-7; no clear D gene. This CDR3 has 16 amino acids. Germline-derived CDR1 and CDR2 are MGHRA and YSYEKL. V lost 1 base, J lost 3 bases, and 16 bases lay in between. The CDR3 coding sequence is TGCGCCAGCAGCCAAGCGGCGACTTCTTTACTCTACGAGCAGTACTTC. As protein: CASSQAATSLLYEQYF.

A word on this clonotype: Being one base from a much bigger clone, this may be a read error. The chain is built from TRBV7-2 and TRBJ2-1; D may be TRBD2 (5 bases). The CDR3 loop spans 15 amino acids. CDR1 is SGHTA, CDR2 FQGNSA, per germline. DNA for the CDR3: TGTTCCAGCAGCTTGGGAAGCGGCTCGTACAATGAGCAGTTCTTC. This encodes CSSSLGSGSYNEQFF. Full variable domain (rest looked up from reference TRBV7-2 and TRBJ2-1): GAGVSQSPSNKVTEKGKDVELRCDPISGHTALYWYRQSLGQGLEFLIYFQGNSAPDKSGLPSDRFSAERTGGSVSTLTIQRTQQEDSAVYLCSSSLGSGSYNEQFFGPGTRLTVL.

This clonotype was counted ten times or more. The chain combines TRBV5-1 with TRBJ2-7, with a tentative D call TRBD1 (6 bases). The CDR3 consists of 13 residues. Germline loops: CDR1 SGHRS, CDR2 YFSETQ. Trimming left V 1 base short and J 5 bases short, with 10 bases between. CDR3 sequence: CASSLTGYDEQYV. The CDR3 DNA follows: TGCGCCAGCAGCTTGACAGGGTACGACGAGCAGTACGTC.

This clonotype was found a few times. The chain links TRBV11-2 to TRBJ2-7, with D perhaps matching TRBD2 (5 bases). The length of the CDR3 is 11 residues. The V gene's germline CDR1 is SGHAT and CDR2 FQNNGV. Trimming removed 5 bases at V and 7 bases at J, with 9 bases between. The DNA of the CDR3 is TGTGCCAGCAGCCCGACGGGGGAGCAGTACTTC. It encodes CASSPTGEQYF.

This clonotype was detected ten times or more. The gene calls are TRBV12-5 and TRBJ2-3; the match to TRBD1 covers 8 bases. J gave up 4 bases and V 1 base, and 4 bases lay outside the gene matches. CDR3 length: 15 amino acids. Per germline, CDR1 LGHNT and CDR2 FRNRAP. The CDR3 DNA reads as TGTGCTAGTGGTTTGGGACAGGGGAGCGCAGATACGCAGTATTTT. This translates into CASGLGQGSADTQYF.

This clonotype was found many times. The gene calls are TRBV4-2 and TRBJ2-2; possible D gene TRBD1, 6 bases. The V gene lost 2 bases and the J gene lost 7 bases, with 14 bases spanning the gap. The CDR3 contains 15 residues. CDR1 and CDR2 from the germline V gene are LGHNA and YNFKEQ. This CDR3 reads CASSQTTGFSGELFF. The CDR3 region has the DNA TGTGCCAGCAGCCAAACCACAGGGTTTAGCGGGGAGCTGTTTTTT.

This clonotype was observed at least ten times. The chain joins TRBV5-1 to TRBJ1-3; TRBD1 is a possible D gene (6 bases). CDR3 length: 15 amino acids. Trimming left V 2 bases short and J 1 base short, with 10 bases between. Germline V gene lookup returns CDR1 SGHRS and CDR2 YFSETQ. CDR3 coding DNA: TGCGCCAGCAGCTTATACAGGGCTTCTGGAAACACCATATATTTT. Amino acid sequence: CASSLYRASGNTIYF. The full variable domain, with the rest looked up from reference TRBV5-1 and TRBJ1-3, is KAGVTQTPRYLIKTRGQQVTLSCSPISGHRSVSWYQQTPGQGLQFLFEYFSETQRNKGNFPGRFSGRQFSNSRSEMNVSTLELGDSALYLCASSLYRASGNTIYFGEGSWLTVV.

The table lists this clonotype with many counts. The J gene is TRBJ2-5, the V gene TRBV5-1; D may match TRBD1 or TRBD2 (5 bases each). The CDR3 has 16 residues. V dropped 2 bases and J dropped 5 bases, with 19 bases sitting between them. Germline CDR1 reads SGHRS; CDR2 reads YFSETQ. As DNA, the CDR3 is TGCGCCAGCAGCTTAGAGGGACGGCCAGGACGGGAGACCCAGTACTTC. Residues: CASSLEGRPGRETQYF.

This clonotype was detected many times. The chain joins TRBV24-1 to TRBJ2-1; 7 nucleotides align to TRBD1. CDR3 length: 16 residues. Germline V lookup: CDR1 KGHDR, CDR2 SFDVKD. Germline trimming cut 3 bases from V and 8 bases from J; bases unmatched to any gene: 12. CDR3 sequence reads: CATSDRDSLIYDEQFF. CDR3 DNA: TGTGCCACCAGTGATCGGGACAGTTTGATATACGATGAGCAGTTCTTC.